The present TCR beta chain was sequenced within a study of cytomegalovirus exposure and HLA in healthy donors. Study results and caveats: Later work associated fewer than 20,000 TCR beta sequences with HLA alleles at 0.05 false discovery rate.

This clone was detected many times. As yet, its antigen is unknown. Primers for the PCR totalled 60 Vbeta and 13 Jbeta. Produced via immunoSEQ multiplex PCR; TCRdb's table is partial and in-frame only. Among approximately 110,000 clones, roughly 66% were seen once, and the ten largest hold approximately 4.3%. Germline-derived CDR1 and CDR2 are WNHNN and SYGVQD (reference sequence). The V and J ends lost 0 bases and 11 bases, in that order; junction bases with no gene match: 6. This CDR3 contains 13 residues. The clonotype comes from a man aged 60-69 years in good health and CMV-seropositive. V is TRBV10-1 and J is TRBJ1-1; 7 bases match TRBD1. Sequenced: PBMCs. The CDR3 nucleotides read TGCGCCAGCAGTGAGTCCGGACAGGCGTATGCTTTCTTT. It translates to CASSESGQAYAFF.